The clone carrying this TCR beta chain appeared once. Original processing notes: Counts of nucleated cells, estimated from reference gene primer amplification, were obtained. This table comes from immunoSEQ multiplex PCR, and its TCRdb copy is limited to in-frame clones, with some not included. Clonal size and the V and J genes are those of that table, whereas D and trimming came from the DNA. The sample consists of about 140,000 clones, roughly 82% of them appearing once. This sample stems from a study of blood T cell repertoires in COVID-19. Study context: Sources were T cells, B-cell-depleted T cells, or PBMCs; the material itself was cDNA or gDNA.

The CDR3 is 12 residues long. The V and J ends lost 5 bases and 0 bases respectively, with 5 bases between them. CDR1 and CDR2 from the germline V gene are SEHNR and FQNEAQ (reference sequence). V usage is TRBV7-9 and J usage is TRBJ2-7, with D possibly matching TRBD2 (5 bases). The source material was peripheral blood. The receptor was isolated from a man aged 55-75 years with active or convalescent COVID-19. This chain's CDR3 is CASSTSSYEQYF. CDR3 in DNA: TGTGCCAGCAGCACTAGCTCCTACGAGCAGTACTTC.